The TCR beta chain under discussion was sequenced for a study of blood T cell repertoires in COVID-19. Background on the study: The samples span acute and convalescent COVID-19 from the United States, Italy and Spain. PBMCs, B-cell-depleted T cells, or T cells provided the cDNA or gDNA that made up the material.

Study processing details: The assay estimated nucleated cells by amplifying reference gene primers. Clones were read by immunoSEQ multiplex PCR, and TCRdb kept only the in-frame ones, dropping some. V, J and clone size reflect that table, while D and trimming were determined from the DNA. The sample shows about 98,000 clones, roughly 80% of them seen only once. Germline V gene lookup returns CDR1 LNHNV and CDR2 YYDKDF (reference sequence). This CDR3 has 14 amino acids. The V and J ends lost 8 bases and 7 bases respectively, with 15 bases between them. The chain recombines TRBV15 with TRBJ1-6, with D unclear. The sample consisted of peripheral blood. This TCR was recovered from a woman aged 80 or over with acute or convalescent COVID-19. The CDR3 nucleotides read TGTGCCACCCAGCGAGGACTTCCAAATTCACCCCTCCACTTT. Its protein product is CATQRGLPNSPLHF.